Sequencing of this T cell receptor (beta chain) was carried out in a study of blood T cell repertoires in COVID-19. The CDR3 consists of 12 residues. Trimming took off 6 bases at V and 0 bases at J, with 4 bases between the two ends. Germline assignment: CDR1 MDHEN and CDR2 SYDVKM. Under the authors' procedure: How many nucleated cells were present was estimated from reference gene primer amplification. Here immunoSEQ multiplex PCR was the method, and the copy in TCRdb shows in-frame clones only, minus some. The V and J calls and clone size are taken from that table; D and trimming were inferred from the DNA. The table lists around 400,000 clones, 70% to 90% of them singletons.

This TCR came from a woman aged 25 to 39 with COVID-19, enrolled during active disease. J is TRBJ2-3 and V is TRBV28; D ambiguous. Sequencing was carried out using peripheral blood. The CDR3 sequence: CASRESTDTQYF. The CDR3 nucleotides are TGTGCCAGCAGGGAGAGCACAGATACGCAGTATTTT.